One and the same sample provided the 21 T cell receptor beta chains below, sequenced in a study of cytomegalovirus exposure and HLA in healthy donors. 13 Jbeta primers and 60 Vbeta primers were used for the PCR. Only in-frame clones appear in the TCRdb table, and some are missing; sequencing was by immunoSEQ multiplex PCR. The data show approximately 190,000 clones, about 79% seen once. The sample taken for sequencing was PBMCs. Source of these receptors: a boy younger than 10 in good health and CMV-seronegative.

The rearrangement uses TRBV27 and TRBJ1-6; tentative D call: TRBD1 (5 bases). CDR1 MNHEY and CDR2 SMNVEV come from the germline V gene (reference sequence). This CDR3 contains 15 residues. Trimming took off 1 base at V and 6 bases at J, with 10 bases between the two ends. CDR3 coding DNA: TGTGCCAGCAGTTTATTTGGGACTCTTAATTCACCCCTCCACTTT. Protein sequence: CASSLFGTLNSPLHF.

The CDR3 sequence: CASSPQGIQETQYF. The CDR3 nucleotides are TGTGCCAGCAGTCCCCAGGGGATCCAAGAGACCCAGTACTTC. The gene calls are TRBV6-5 and TRBJ2-5; D might be TRBD1 (6 bases). Germline CDR1 reads MNHEY; CDR2 reads SVGAGI. With 5 bases removed from V and 1 base from J, the gap between germline ends came to 11 bases. This CDR3 region has 14 residues.

This chain joins TRBV9 and TRBJ2-3; possibly TRBD2 for D (5 bases). Germline CDR1 is SGDLS and CDR2 is YYNGEE. The V end was cut by 0 bases, the J end by 4 bases, with 15 bases between. This CDR3 is built from 16 residues. The CDR3 coding sequence is TGTGCCAGCAGCGTAGGGGTTAGCCCGGGGTCAGATACGCAGTATTTT. The encoded protein is CASSVGVSPGSDTQYF. Based on the CDR3 plus reference TRBV9 and TRBJ2-3, the full variable domain is DSGVTQTPKHLITATGQRVTLRCSPRSGDLSVYWYQQSLDQGLQFLIQYYNGEERAKGNILERFSAQQFPDLHSELNLSSLELGDSALYFCASSVGVSPGSDTQYFGPGTRLTVL.

The chain couples TRBV2 to TRBJ2-7; 7 bases align to TRBD1. After removal of 3 bases from V and 6 bases from J, the junction contained 11 bases not matched to a gene. Germline values: CDR1 SNHLY, CDR2 FYNNEI. The CDR3 loop spans 15 amino acids. This CDR3 reads CASSDQQGSDSEQYF. The CDR3, as DNA: TGTGCCAGCAGTGACCAACAGGGGTCGGACTCCGAGCAGTACTTC. Full variable domain (rest looked up from reference TRBV2 and TRBJ2-7): EPEVTQTPSHQVTQMGQEVILRCVPISNHLYFYWYRQILGQKVEFLVSFYNNEISEKSEIFDDQFSVERPDGSNFTLKIRSTKLEDSAMYFCASSDQQGSDSEQYFGPGTRLTVT.

This clone was detected once. The rearrangement links TRBV9 to TRBJ1-2; D is perhaps TRBD1 (5 bases). The ends were cut back, 2 bases at V and 2 bases at J, with 7 bases in the middle. Germline V gene sequence: CDR1 SGDLS, CDR2 YYNGEE. The CDR3 length is 13 residues. Here the CDR3 reads CASSVNRNYGYTF. CDR3 sequence (DNA): TGTGCCAGCAGCGTCAACAGGAACTATGGCTACACCTTC.

This rearrangement joins TRBV7-6 to TRBJ2-7; 7 positions agree with TRBD2. The junction had 0 bases not matched to a gene; V was cut back by 4 bases and J by 0 bases. Per the germline V gene, CDR1 is SGHVS and CDR2 is FNYEAQ. The CDR3 runs to 13 residues. CDR3 in amino acids: CASSSGGSYEQYF. The CDR3 nucleotides are TGTGCCAGCAGCTCGGGGGGCTCCTACGAGCAGTACTTC.

The genes are TRBV27 and TRBJ2-3; 9 nucleotides match TRBD2. The trim removed 4 bases at V and 2 bases at J, leaving 7 bases unmatched. This CDR3 is 16 amino acids long. Looked up from germline, CDR1 is MNHEY and CDR2 is SMNVEV (reference sequence). CDR3 DNA: TGTGCCAGCAGTTCCAATAGCGGGGGACCCACAGATACGCAGTATTTT. This translates into CASSSNSGGPTDTQYF.

The chain has TRBV11-2 and TRBJ2-5; 7 bases are shared with TRBD1. Germline V gene data show CDR1 as SGHAT and CDR2 as FQNNGV. V gave up 5 bases and J gave up 2 bases; unmatched junction bases: 5. The CDR3 extends over 14 amino acids. The CDR3 here is CASSTTGVQETQYF. The CDR3 DNA reads TGTGCCAGCAGCACTACAGGGGTACAAGAGACCCAGTACTTC.

The J gene is TRBJ2-1, the V gene TRBV4-1, with 7 bases lining up with TRBD2. CDR3 length: 16 residues. V was pared by 4 bases and J by 5 bases, with 11 bases of the junction left unmatched. Germline lookup yields CDR1 MGHRA and CDR2 YSYEKL. The CDR3 DNA reads as TGCGCCAGCAGCCTGCGCGGGGGAACGTCTCACAATGAGCAGTTCTTC. Residues: CASSLRGGTSHNEQFF.

Worth noting for this clone: A junction boundary mismatches the germline segment, possibly from a read error. The DNA of the CDR3 is TGTTCCAGCAGCTCGAACCCACAGGGGATTTGGGAAAAACTGTTTTTT. As protein: CSSSSNPQGIWEKLFF. The chain uses TRBV7-9 and TRBJ1-4; 7 bases agree with TRBD1. Germline CDR1 and CDR2: SEHNR and FQNEAQ (reference sequence). This CDR3 region has 16 residues.

The chain combines TRBV4-2 with TRBJ2-3; 8 nucleotides agree with TRBD2. CDR3 length: 15 residues. The V and J ends lost 3 bases and 6 bases, in that order; junction bases with no gene match: 8. Germline CDR1 is LGHNA and CDR2 is YNFKEQ. The CDR3 sequence: CASSQSGGSRDTQYF. The CDR3 nucleotides read TGTGCCAGCAGCCAGAGCGGGGGTTCACGGGATACGCAGTATTTT.

The rearrangement joins TRBV4-3 to TRBJ2-7, with D possibly TRBD1 on 5 matching bases. This CDR3 has 16 amino acids. V lost 0 bases and J lost 5, with 17 bases in between. Looked up from germline, CDR1 is LGHNA and CDR2 is YSLEER. CDR3 in amino acids: CASSQDLGRRRDEQYF. In DNA form, the CDR3 reads TGCGCCAGCAGCCAAGATCTGGGGCGTCGCCGGGACGAGCAGTACTTC.

The rearrangement links TRBV2 to TRBJ1-2; D call uncertain. This CDR3 has 13 amino acids. The germline V and J ends were trimmed by 3 bases and 5 bases, with 10 bases remaining between them. Per germline, CDR1 SNHLY and CDR2 FYNNEI. CDR3 DNA: TGTGCCAGCAGTGAGGGAGGCCTATATGGCTACACCTTC. It specifies CASSEGGLYGYTF. Based on the CDR3 plus reference TRBV2 and TRBJ1-2, the full variable domain is EPEVTQTPSHQVTQMGQEVILRCVPISNHLYFYWYRQILGQKVEFLVSFYNNEISEKSEIFDDQFSVERPDGSNFTLKIRSTKLEDSAMYFCASSEGGLYGYTFGSGTRLTVV.

J is TRBJ1-1 and V is TRBV19; D is uncertain. V gave up 5 bases and J gave up 3 bases, with 10 bases separating them. Germline-derived CDR1 and CDR2 are LNHDA and SQIVND (reference sequence). The CDR3 extends over 13 amino acids. For the CDR3, the DNA is TGTGCCAGTAGTCCAGGTCGTTACACTGAAGCTTTCTTT. Translation gives CASSPGRYTEAFF.

This clone appeared a few times. The V and J genes are TRBV5-8 and TRBJ2-2; D perhaps matches TRBD2 (6 bases). The germline CDR1 and CDR2 sequences are SGHTS and YDEGEE. Between the trimmed V and J ends, which lost 4 bases and 9 bases, there was a span of 22 bases. There are 16 residues in the CDR3. The DNA of the CDR3 is TGTGCCAGCAGCATAGTAGGAGGGGCCAAGTCTCGGGAGCTGTTTTTT. It is translated as CASSIVGGAKSRELFF.

The CDR3 sequence: CASSPFVVQGSGNTIYF. CDR3 DNA sequence: TGTGCCAGCTCACCTTTTGTGGTACAGGGTTCTGGAAACACCATATATTTT. The chain links TRBV18 to TRBJ1-3; D may be TRBD1 (6 bases). V was shortened by 3 bases and J by 1 base, with 16 bases between the two germline ends. The CDR3 consists of 17 residues. The V gene's germline CDR1 is KGHSH and CDR2 LQKENI.

The CDR3 loop reads CASSLRSGHTSYEQYF. The CDR3 nucleotides are TGTGCCAGCAGCTTGAGGTCAGGACATACTTCCTACGAGCAGTACTTC. The chain links TRBV5-6 to TRBJ2-7, with a weak D call TRBD1 (5 bases). V was pared by 1 base and J by 1 base, with 15 bases between. The CDR3 has 16 residues. CDR1 is SGHDT and CDR2 is YYEEEE in the germline V gene.

This clone was recorded a few times. The rearrangement links TRBV30 to TRBJ2-7; 10 bases fit TRBD2. The CDR3 loop spans 15 amino acids. The germline V gene encodes CDR1 GTSNPN and CDR2 SVGIG (reference sequence). Losses at the gene ends were 5 bases for V and 2 bases for J; bases not matched to a gene: 9. CDR3 sequence reads: CAWPSGTSVPYEQYF. The DNA for the CDR3 is TGTGCCTGGCCATCCGGGACTAGCGTACCCTACGAGCAGTACTTC. The entire variable domain, with the rest obtained from reference TRBV30 and TRBJ2-7, is as follows: SQTIHQWPATLVQPVGSPLSLECTVEGTSNPNLYWYRQAAGRGLQLLFYSVGIGQISSEVPQNLSASRPQDRQFILSSKKLLLSDSGFYLCAWPSGTSVPYEQYFGPGTRLTVT.

CDR3 protein: CASSVEGVRGNEQFF. CDR3 nucleotide sequence: TGTGCCAGCAGCGTAGAGGGCGTTCGGGGGAATGAGCAGTTCTTC. The chain couples TRBV9 to TRBJ2-1; D may be TRBD2 (6 bases). CDR1 and CDR2 (germline): SGDLS, YYNGEE. The ends were cut back, 0 bases at V and 7 bases at J, with 14 bases in the middle. This CDR3 contains 15 residues.

The gene calls are TRBV14 and TRBJ2-7; 8 bases agree with TRBD2. The CDR3 runs to 14 residues. The ends lost 1 base at V and 4 bases at J; junction bases unmatched: 3. In germline, CDR1 is SGHDN, CDR2 FVKESK. CDR3 in DNA: TGTGCCAGCAGCCAAGCTGGGACTAGGTACGAGCAGTACTTC. This gives the protein CASSQAGTRYEQYF.

The sample holds a few counts of this clone. This rearrangement joins TRBV4-1 to TRBJ1-1; 8 positions match TRBD1. The CDR3 is 16 amino acids. CDR1 MGHRA and CDR2 YSYEKL come from the germline V gene. The V and J ends lost 2 bases and 3 bases, in that order; junction bases with no gene match: 8. The CDR3 reads CASSQTNTGGDTEAFF. The CDR3 DNA is TGCGCCAGCAGCCAAACTAACACAGGGGGAGACACTGAAGCTTTCTTT.